The present T cell receptor beta chain was sequenced within a study of blood T cell repertoires in COVID-19. Whole-study context: Specimens from acute and convalescent COVID-19 originated in the United States, Italy and Spain. From T cells, B-cell-depleted T cells, or PBMCs came the material, which was cDNA or gDNA.

Authors' methods: By means of reference gene primer amplification, nucleated cell counts were estimated. Profiled with immunoSEQ multiplex PCR; TCRdb holds only in-frame clones, not every one. D and trimming come from the DNA, and the V and J calls and clone size come from that table. The sample yields about 61,000 clones, 70% to 80% seen once. This CDR3 spans 16 amino acids. The germline V and J ends were trimmed by 2 bases and 0 bases, with 13 bases remaining between them. In germline, CDR1 is MNHNY, CDR2 SVGAGI (reference sequence). The TCR sequence derives from an elderly man with active or convalescent COVID-19. The sequenced material came from peripheral blood. V and J are TRBV6-6 and TRBJ1-2; weak D call: TRBD1 (5 bases). CDR3 bases: TGTGCCAGCAGTTACAGCCAGGGATCAGCTAACTATGGCTACACCTTC. As protein: CASSYSQGSANYGYTF.